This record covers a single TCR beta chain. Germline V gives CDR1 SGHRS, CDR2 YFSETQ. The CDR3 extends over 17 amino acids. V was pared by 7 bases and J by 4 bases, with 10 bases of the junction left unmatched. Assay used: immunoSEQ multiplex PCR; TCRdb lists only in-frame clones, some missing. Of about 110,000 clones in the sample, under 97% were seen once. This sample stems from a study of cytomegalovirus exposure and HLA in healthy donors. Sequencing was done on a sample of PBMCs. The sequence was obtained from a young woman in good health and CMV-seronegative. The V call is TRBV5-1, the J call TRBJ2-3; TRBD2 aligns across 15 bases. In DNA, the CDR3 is TGCGCCAGCGCGCCGGGACTAGCGGGGGGATGGGCAGATACGCAGTATTTT. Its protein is CASAPGLAGGWADTQYF.